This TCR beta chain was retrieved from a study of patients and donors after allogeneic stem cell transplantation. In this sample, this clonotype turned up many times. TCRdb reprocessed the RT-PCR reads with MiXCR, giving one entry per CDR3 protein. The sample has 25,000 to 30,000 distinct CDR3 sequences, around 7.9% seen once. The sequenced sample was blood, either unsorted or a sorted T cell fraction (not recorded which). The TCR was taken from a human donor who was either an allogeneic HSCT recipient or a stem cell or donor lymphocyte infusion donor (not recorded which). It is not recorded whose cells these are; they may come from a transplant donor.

In DNA form, the CDR3 reads TGTGCCAGCAGGGACTATATAGACAAGACCCAGTACTTC. Amino acid sequence: CASRDYIDKTQYF. This chain links TRBV2 with TRBJ2-5, with D perhaps TRBD2 (6 bases). CDR3 size: 13 residues. The germline V and J ends were trimmed by 6 bases and 6 bases, with 14 bases remaining between them. From germline, CDR1 is SNHLY and CDR2 FYNNEI.